This TCR beta chain was captured by sequencing in a study of T cell responses to AZD1222 COVID-19 vaccine. Study background: Analyses pooled second doses at about 4 or about 12 weeks. General observations from the study: Dominant CD4 TCR responses targeted spike regions 160-218 and 743-854. Most donors were white British and more were female, and clonal diversity was possibly underestimated.

Clones were sequenced by immunoSEQ multiplex PCR, and TCRdb holds only the in-frame ones, with some missing. The sample consists of around 170,000 clones, about 91% of them appearing once. About this clone itself: Its matching antigen is unknown.

This clonotype was sampled from an adult in good health. The specimen was peripheral blood, collected on day 0 of AZD1222 vaccination.

The CDR3 loop is CASSRQPTGTEAFF. CDR3 DNA sequence: TGTGCCAGCTCACGACAGCCAACGGGCACTGAAGCTTTCTTT. The rearrangement links TRBV18 to TRBJ1-1; D may be TRBD1 (5 bases). CDR1 is KGHSH, CDR2 LQKENI, per germline. V was shortened by 4 bases and J by 4 bases, with 13 bases between the two germline ends. CDR3 length: 14 residues.